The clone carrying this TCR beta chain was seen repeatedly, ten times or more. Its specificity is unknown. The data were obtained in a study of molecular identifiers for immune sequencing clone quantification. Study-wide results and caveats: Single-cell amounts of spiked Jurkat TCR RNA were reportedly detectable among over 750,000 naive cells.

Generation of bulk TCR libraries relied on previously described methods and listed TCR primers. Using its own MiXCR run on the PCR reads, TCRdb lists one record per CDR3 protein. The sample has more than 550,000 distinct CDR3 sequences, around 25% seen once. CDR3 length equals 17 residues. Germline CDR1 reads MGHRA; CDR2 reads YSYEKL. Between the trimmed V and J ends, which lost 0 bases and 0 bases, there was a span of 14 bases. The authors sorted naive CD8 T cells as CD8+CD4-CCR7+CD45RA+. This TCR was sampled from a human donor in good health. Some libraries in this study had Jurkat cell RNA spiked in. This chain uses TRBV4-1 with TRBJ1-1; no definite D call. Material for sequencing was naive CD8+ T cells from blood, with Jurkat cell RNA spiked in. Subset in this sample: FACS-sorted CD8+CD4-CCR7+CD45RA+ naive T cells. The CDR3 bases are TGCGCCAGCAGCCAAGAGGGAAACGCAGACATGAACACTGAAGCTTTCTTT. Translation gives CASSQEGNADMNTEAFF.